These 27 T cell receptor beta chains were all obtained from the same sample, sequenced in a study of cytomegalovirus exposure and HLA in healthy donors. The primer mix had 60 Vbeta and 13 Jbeta primers. Sequenced by immunoSEQ multiplex PCR; TCRdb stores in-frame clones only, minus some. The sample includes 150,000 to 200,000 clones, about 78% of them seen just once. Sequencing input: PBMCs. These receptor sequences come from a male donor in good health and CMV-seronegative.

The chain links TRBV7-9 to TRBJ1-6, with TRBD1 as a possible D gene (6 bases). Trimming left V 5 bases short and J 5 bases short, with 13 bases between. Germline V gene sequence: CDR1 SEHNR, CDR2 FQNEAQ (reference sequence). This CDR3 has 15 residues. The CDR3 protein is CASSRGTLNNSPLHF. CDR3 in DNA: TGTGCCAGCAGCAGAGGGACACTGAATAATTCACCCCTCCACTTT.

This chain connects TRBV5-1 to TRBJ2-1; 10 nucleotides align to TRBD2. V lost 1 base, J lost 7 bases, and 5 bases stayed unmatched. The CDR3 covers 15 residues. The germline gives CDR1 SGHRS, CDR2 YFSETQ. The CDR3 nucleotides are TGCGCCAGCAGCTTGCCTAGCGGGAGAGAAAATGAGCAGTTCTTC. Translation gives CASSLPSGRENEQFF.

The rearrangement uses TRBV6-1 and TRBJ1-2; D perhaps matches TRBD1 (6 bases). This CDR3 contains 12 residues. Germline-derived CDR1 and CDR2 are MNHNS and SASEGT. V was pared by 4 bases and J by 9 bases, with 12 bases between. Here the CDR3 reads CASSAVDRSYTF. As DNA, the CDR3 is TGTGCCAGCAGTGCCGTAGACAGGAGCTACACCTTC.

The chain uses TRBV29-1 and TRBJ1-2; 8 bases are a match to TRBD1. CDR3 size: 13 residues. Germline CDR1 SQVTM, CDR2 ANQGSEA. The V and J ends lost 2 bases and 8 bases, in that order; junction bases with no gene match: 7. The CDR3: CSVEPGGAGGYTF. Here the CDR3 DNA reads TGCAGCGTTGAACCAGGGGGCGCGGGGGGCTACACCTTC.

This sequence joins TRBV5-1 and TRBJ2-5; 10 nucleotides agree with TRBD2. Germline CDR1 SGHRS, CDR2 YFSETQ. The CDR3 length is 15 residues. After removal of 0 bases from V and 3 bases from J, the junction contained 2 bases not matched to a gene. CDR3: CASSLELAGKETQYF. CDR3 sequence (DNA): TGCGCCAGCAGCTTGGAACTAGCGGGAAAAGAGACCCAGTACTTC.

The V gene is TRBV5-1, the J gene TRBJ2-3; 9 bases agree with TRBD1. The germline gives CDR1 SGHRS, CDR2 YFSETQ. V gave up 5 bases and J gave up 1 base; unmatched junction bases: 8. CDR3 length: 16 residues. CDR3 sequence reads: CASSTGTGMGTDTQYF. As DNA, the CDR3 is TGCGCCAGCAGTACTGGGACAGGGATGGGCACAGATACGCAGTATTTT.

The CDR3 region is CASSQDRSYEQYF. The CDR3 coding sequence is TGTGCCAGCAGCCAAGACAGATCCTACGAGCAGTACTTC. The V gene is TRBV14, the J gene TRBJ2-7; D remains unclear. V shed 0 bases and J shed 1 base, with 4 bases lying between them. The CDR3 sequence is 13 residues long. Germline lookup yields CDR1 SGHDN and CDR2 FVKESK. Full variable domain (outside the CDR3, taken from reference TRBV14 and TRBJ2-7): EAGVTQFPSHSVIEKGQTVTLRCDPISGHDNLYWYRRVMGKEIKFLLHFVKESKQDESGMPNNRFLAERTGGTYSTLKVQPAELEDSGVYFCASSQDRSYEQYFGPGTRLTVT.

The chain uses TRBV6-1 and TRBJ1-2; 8 nucleotides line up with TRBD1. Per germline, CDR1 MNHNS and CDR2 SASEGT. The V and J ends lost 5 bases and 4 bases, in that order; junction bases with no gene match: 9. The CDR3 has 15 amino acids. The CDR3 nucleotides are TGTGCCAGCAGTCGCTCCCCGGACAGGGCCTATGGCTACACCTTC. This gives the protein CASSRSPDRAYGYTF.

The CDR3 nucleotides read TGTGCCAGCAGTACCGTGGGGGCAACAGGGGGCGAGCAGTACTTC. Translating it yields CASSTVGATGGEQYF. The rearrangement uses TRBV6-5 and TRBJ2-7; 8 bases map to TRBD1. CDR1 MNHEY and CDR2 SVGAGI come from the germline V gene. V was pared by 5 bases and J by 6 bases, with 12 bases of the junction left unmatched. The CDR3 covers 15 residues.

Only one count was recorded for this clone. This chain uses TRBV4-1 with TRBJ1-2; maybe TRBD1 (6 bases). V was shortened by 4 bases and J by 5 bases, with 14 bases between the two germline ends. The CDR3 is 14 residues long. The germline V gene has CDR1 MGHRA and CDR2 YSYEKL. For the CDR3, the DNA is TGCGCCAGCAGCCCCGAAGGGGGTGGGTATGGCTACACCTTC. Translated: CASSPEGGGYGYTF.

This clone was observed a handful of times. This sequence joins TRBV6-6 and TRBJ1-2, with D uncertain. The CDR3 is 14 residues long. The ends were cut back, 6 bases at V and 6 bases at J, with 17 bases in the middle. Germline V lookup: CDR1 MNHNY, CDR2 SVGAGI (reference sequence). DNA for the CDR3: TGTGCCAGCAGGCCACTCAGTGGGCAAAATGGCTACACCTTC. Its protein product is CASRPLSGQNGYTF.

This chain joins TRBV27 and TRBJ2-7, with a tentative D call TRBD2 (5 bases). Trimming shortened V by 2 bases and J by 2 bases, and 7 bases separated the two germline ends. Germline V gene data show CDR1 as MNHEY and CDR2 as SMNVEV (reference sequence). CDR3 length: 13 amino acids. CDR3 protein: CASSLSGPYEQYF. The CDR3 DNA follows: TGTGCCAGCAGTTTAAGCGGCCCCTACGAGCAGTACTTC.

The CDR3 sequence: CASSLSGAYEQYF. The CDR3 DNA sequence: TGTGCCAGCAGCTTAAGTGGGGCCTACGAGCAGTACTTC. The chain joins TRBV11-3 to TRBJ2-5; D unresolved. Near its end, the DNA agrees better with TRBJ2-7, so the J call may be wrong. The CDR3 has 13 residues. Germline loops: CDR1 SGHNT, CDR2 YENEEA.

V gene TRBV2 combines with J gene TRBJ2-7; no firm D call. The CDR3 runs 11 residues. V shed 9 bases and J shed 3 bases, with 9 bases lying between them. Germline V lookup: CDR1 SNHLY, CDR2 FYNNEI. DNA of the CDR3: TGTGCCAGTGAGAGAGTCTACGAGCAGTACTTC. Protein sequence: CASERVYEQYF.

This chain uses TRBV6-1 with TRBJ2-7, with D unclear. This CDR3 is built from 13 residues. Germline assignment: CDR1 MNHNS and CDR2 SASEGT. V dropped 7 bases and J dropped 0 bases, with 10 bases sitting between them. The CDR3 DNA is TGTGCCAGCACGAGGTTCGTCTCCTACGAGCAGTACTTC. Residues: CASTRFVSYEQYF.

CDR3 DNA: TGTGCCAGCAGCACCGGGGGATCTAGCGGGGTCAAAGAGACCCAGTACTTC. It yields the protein CASSTGGSSGVKETQYF. This rearrangement joins TRBV21-1 to TRBJ2-5; no DNA check was done on the table's D call, TRBD2. TRBV21-1 is annotated as a pseudogene. The CDR3 extends over 17 amino acids.

The V call is TRBV19, the J call TRBJ2-7, with 7 bases aligning to TRBD2. The V gene's germline CDR1 is LNHDA and CDR2 SQIVND (reference sequence). After removal of 10 bases from V and 7 bases from J, the junction contained 16 bases not matched to a gene. This CDR3 has 14 residues. CDR3 DNA: TGTGCCACCCGAGACAGTTCCACAGCGGGAGAGCAGTACTTC. It is translated as CATRDSSTAGEQYF.

The chain is built from TRBV28 and TRBJ1-1; D ambiguous. Germline V gene sequence: CDR1 MDHEN, CDR2 SYDVKM. This CDR3 region has 15 residues. The V and J ends lost 3 bases and 0 bases respectively, with 11 bases between them. Here the CDR3 DNA reads TGTGCCAGCAGTTTGATCGCCGGGTTGAACACTGAAGCTTTCTTT. It translates to CASSLIAGLNTEAFF.

The V and J genes are TRBV11-2 and TRBJ2-1; 10 bases are shared with TRBD2. V dropped 3 bases and J dropped 0; count of bases not matched to a gene: 5. This CDR3 has 17 residues. In germline, CDR1 is SGHAT, CDR2 FQNNGV. The CDR3 region is CASSFDSSGSSYNEQFF. CDR3 nucleotide sequence: TGTGCCAGCAGCTTCGATTCTAGCGGGAGCTCCTACAATGAGCAGTTCTTC.

This clone showed up just a few times. The chain joins TRBV18 to TRBJ2-7; TRBD1 matches 10 bases. The CDR3 contains 13 residues. V lost 1 base and J lost 7; bases outside the gene matches: 1. Per germline, CDR1 KGHSH and CDR2 LQKENI. For the CDR3, the DNA is TGTGCCAGCTCACCACGGACAGGGGGGGAGCAGTACTTC. Translation: CASSPRTGGEQYF.

The chain combines TRBV6-1 with TRBJ2-1; 12 bases align to TRBD2. The CDR3 consists of 14 residues. V lost 7 bases and J lost 6; bases outside the gene matches: 4. Germline V gene lookup returns CDR1 MNHNS and CDR2 SASEGT. The CDR3 bases are TGTGCCAGCACCTCGACTAGCGGGGGCAATGAGCAGTTCTTC. Protein sequence: CASTSTSGGNEQFF.

V gene TRBV15 combines with J gene TRBJ1-1, with 8 bases aligning to TRBD1. The CDR3 has 17 amino acids. Trimming at V came to 5 bases and at J to 7 bases, leaving 18 bases not matched to a gene. The germline CDR1 and CDR2 sequences are LNHNV and YYDKDF (reference sequence). The CDR3 coding sequence is TGTGCCACCAGCCGAGGGGCAGGGGGCGCTGGAGCGAGTGAAGCTTTCTTT. This sequence encodes CATSRGAGGAGASEAFF.

The J gene is TRBJ2-7, the V gene TRBV7-3; 9 bases agree with TRBD1. This CDR3 comprises 17 residues. V dropped 0 bases and J dropped 1; count of bases not matched to a gene: 7. The germline V gene encodes CDR1 SGHTA and CDR2 FQGTGA. The CDR3 DNA follows: TGTGCCAGCAGCTTAACGGGGGTCGGGACAGGGTCCTACGAGCAGTACTTC. It yields the protein CASSLTGVGTGSYEQYF.

The rearrangement joins TRBV4-3 to TRBJ1-6; 7 bases are a match to TRBD1. The CDR3 is made up of 14 amino acids. The V segment lost 4 bases and the J segment 7 bases; nucleotides outside the gene matches: 4. Germline CDR1 reads LGHNA; CDR2 reads YSLEER. CDR3 DNA sequence: TGCGCCAGCAGCCTAGGGACAGCAAATTCACCCCTCCACTTT. Amino acid sequence: CASSLGTANSPLHF.

The V gene is TRBV6-6, the J gene TRBJ1-1, with a tentative D call TRBD1 (5 bases). Trimming pared 6 bases from V and 3 bases from J, leaving 20 bases between. Germline V gene data show CDR1 as MNHNY and CDR2 as SVGAGI (reference sequence). This CDR3 region has 16 residues. This CDR3 reads CASSPKGRELYTEAFF. CDR3 nucleotide sequence: TGTGCCAGCAGCCCTAAGGGCAGGGAATTGTACACTGAAGCTTTCTTT.

The rearrangement uses TRBV6-5 and TRBJ1-5; 10 nucleotides agree with TRBD1. Trimming at V came to 7 bases and at J to 6 bases, leaving 9 bases not matched to a gene. Per germline, CDR1 MNHEY and CDR2 SVGAGI. This CDR3 has 15 amino acids. The CDR3 DNA sequence: TGTGCCAGCACCAAGACAGGGGGCGCGGGTCAGCCCCAGCATTTT. The encoded protein is CASTKTGGAGQPQHF.

The chain couples TRBV5-8 to TRBJ1-6, with D hard to call. The CDR3 has 16 residues. The germline V and J ends were trimmed by 3 bases and 7 bases, with 17 bases remaining between them. From germline, CDR1 is SGHTS and CDR2 YDEGEE. CDR3 in DNA: TGTGCCAGCAGCTCCTCTGCGGGGATGCGGAATTCACCCCTCCACTTT. It encodes CASSSSAGMRNSPLHF. Combining the CDR3 with reference TRBV5-8 and TRBJ1-6 gives the whole variable domain EAGVTQSPTHLIKTRGQQATLRCSPISGHTSVYWYQQALGLGLQFLLWYDEGEERNRGNFPPRFSGRQFPNYSSELNVNALELEDSALYLCASSSSAGMRNSPLHFGNGTRLTVT.